A single sample is the source of the 27 T cell receptor beta chains below, sequenced in a study of CD8+CD57+ T cells in acquired aplastic anemia. For CDR3 and TCR beta VDJ profiling, genomic DNA was the template used. TCRdb redid the calling of the reads with MiXCR, one entry per CDR3 protein. The table has around 180,000 distinct CDR3 sequences, less than 60% seen once; the top ten hold around 1.8%. All sequencing subjects had displayed CD8+CD57+ cell expansion on flow cytometry. The sample consisted of sorted CD4+, CD8+, or CD8+CD57+ T cells (not recorded which) from PBMCs. Source of these receptors: a human donor with aplastic anemia.

This clonotype showed up many times. V and J are TRBV20-1 and TRBJ2-1, with a weak D call TRBD2 (5 bases). The CDR3 length is 12 residues. V shed 6 bases and J shed 0 bases, with 6 bases lying between them. From germline, CDR1 is DFQATT and CDR2 SNEGSKA (reference sequence). The DNA of the CDR3 is TGCAGTGCCGGGGACTCCTACAATGAGCAGTTCTTC. This sequence encodes CSAGDSYNEQFF.

To note about this clonotype: A clone one base away is much larger, so this may be a read error. This chain uses TRBV12-5 with TRBJ2-5, with a weak D call TRBD2 (7 bases). Per germline, CDR1 LGHNT and CDR2 FRNRAP. This CDR3 has 15 amino acids. The CDR3, as DNA: TGTGCTAGAGGTTTGGGAGGGGGGGGGACGGAGACCCAGTACTTC. It codes for CARGLGGGGTETQYF.

The table lists this clonotype with many counts. The gene calls are TRBV4-3 and TRBJ2-2, with D maybe TRBD1 (6 bases). CDR3 length: 17 residues. The V end lost 3 bases, the J end lost 0 bases, and 14 bases lay between the germline ends. Germline CDR1 reads LGHNA; CDR2 reads YSLEER. The CDR3 reads CASSHIKQGANTGELFF. The CDR3, as DNA: TGCGCCAGCAGCCACATAAAACAGGGAGCGAACACCGGGGAGCTGTTTTTT.

This chain uses TRBV29-1 with TRBJ1-6; 8 bases match TRBD1. V lost 5 bases to trimming and J lost 9 bases; unmatched junction nucleotides: 9. Germline CDR1 reads SQVTM; CDR2 reads ANQGSEA. The CDR3 has 14 amino acids. The CDR3 region is CSVTTGGGASPLHF. Here the CDR3 DNA reads TGCAGCGTTACTACAGGGGGGGGGGCTTCACCCCTCCACTTT. The full variable domain, in which reference TRBV29-1 and TRBJ1-6 provide the parts outside the CDR3, is SAVISQKPSRDICQRGTSLTIQCQVDSQVTMMFWYRQQPGQSLTLIATANQGSEATYESGFVIDKFPISRPNLTFSTLTVSNMSPEDSSIYLCSVTTGGGASPLHFGNGTRLTVT.

Only a few counts were recorded for this clonotype. The chain links TRBV28 to TRBJ2-2, with D possibly being TRBD1 (6 bases). The V end was cut by 6 bases, the J end by 6 bases, with 11 bases between. This CDR3 is built from 13 residues. CDR1 is MDHEN, CDR2 SYDVKM, per germline. The CDR3 sequence: CASSARGPGELFF. CDR3 DNA sequence: TGTGCCAGCAGCGCCAGGGGTCCCGGGGAGCTGTTTTTT.

The genes are TRBV20-1 and TRBJ1-5; D is unresolved. Deletions cut 1 base from V and 3 bases from J, with 13 bases between. Per germline, CDR1 DFQATT and CDR2 SNEGSKA (reference sequence). The CDR3 is 15 residues long. CDR3 amino acids: CSARAGSGDNQPQHF. CDR3 DNA: TGCAGTGCTAGAGCGGGCAGTGGTGACAATCAGCCCCAGCATTTT.

This clonotype was found many times. The rearrangement joins TRBV19 to TRBJ1-5; TRBD1 agrees at 7 bases. This CDR3 spans 14 amino acids. V shed 9 bases, J shed 1 base, and the junction held 6 bases outside the gene matches. Per germline, CDR1 LNHDA and CDR2 SQIVND (reference sequence). The CDR3 DNA reads as TGTGCCAGCAGACAGGGAGGAAGCAATCAGCCCCAGCATTTT. Translated, it gives CASRQGGSNQPQHF. Using reference TRBV19 and TRBJ1-5 for the parts outside the CDR3, the full variable domain is DGGITQSPKYLFRKEGQNVTLSCEQNLNHDAMYWYRQDPGQGLRLIYYSQIVNDFQKGDIAEGYSVSREKKESFPLTVTSAQKNPTAFYLCASRQGGSNQPQHFGDGTRLSIL.

This clonotype was seen ten or more times. The chain has TRBV5-1 and TRBJ1-2; D uncertain. Germline loops: CDR1 SGHRS, CDR2 YFSETQ. The CDR3 consists of 13 residues. Trimming stripped 4 bases from V and 4 bases from J, with 11 bases between. The DNA of the CDR3 is TGCGCCAGCAGCCCCCAAGCCCTCTATGGCTACACCTTC. Amino acids: CASSPQALYGYTF. Variable domain in full (rest from reference TRBV5-1 and TRBJ1-2): KAGVTQTPRYLIKTRGQQVTLSCSPISGHRSVSWYQQTPGQGLQFLFEYFSETQRNKGNFPGRFSGRQFSNSRSEMNVSTLELGDSALYLCASSPQALYGYTFGSGTRLTVV.

This clonotype was observed a handful of times. The chain employs TRBV10-2 and TRBJ2-2; no firm D call. Germline assignment: CDR1 WSHSY and CDR2 SAAADI. The CDR3 spans 16 residues. V lost 3 bases and J 2 bases, leaving 13 bases between the germline ends. The CDR3 nucleotides read TGCGCCAGCAGTGATATGCCCGGTGACAACACCGGGGAGCTGTTTTTT. It specifies CASSDMPGDNTGELFF.

The CDR3 DNA is TGTGCCAGCAGCGGCGGGGTCCTGACAGGGAATCTGTTTTTT. Translated, it gives CASSGGVLTGNLFF. This sequence joins TRBV5-6 and TRBJ1-4, with TRBD1 identical over 7 bases. CDR3 length: 14 residues. V lost 4 bases, J lost 14 bases, and 14 bases stayed unmatched. Germline values: CDR1 SGHDT, CDR2 YYEEEE.

The genes are TRBV25-1 and TRBJ1-1; D is possibly TRBD1 (6 bases). V was clipped by 3 bases and J by 3 bases, with 14 bases between them. The germline gives CDR1 MGHDK, CDR2 SYGVNS. This CDR3 comprises 15 residues. For the CDR3, the DNA is TGTGCCAGCAGTGACGCTTCGGACAGTCACACTGAAGCTTTCTTT. This codes for CASSDASDSHTEAFF.

As to this clonotype: In this CDR3 the conserved last residue, phenylalanine or tryptophan, is missing, so a read error is likely. The chain is built from TRBV19 and TRBJ2-6; no clear D. V gave up 8 bases and J gave up 3 bases, with 2 bases separating them. Germline CDR1 LNHDA, CDR2 SQIVND (reference sequence). The CDR3 extends over 11 amino acids. The CDR3 loop reads CASFGANVLTS. DNA of the CDR3: TGTGCCAGTTTTGGGGCCAACGTCCTGACTTCC.

This clonotype was counted ten times or more. V gene TRBV3-1 combines with J gene TRBJ2-3; 7 bases map to TRBD1. This CDR3 region has 15 residues. The V gene end was trimmed by 4 bases and the J gene end by 2 bases; junction bases not matched to a gene: 6. Germline CDR1 and CDR2: LGHDT and YNNKEL (reference sequence). CDR3 sequence reads: CASSLQGRTTDTQYF. For the CDR3, the DNA is TGTGCCAGCAGCCTACAGGGGCGGACCACAGATACGCAGTATTTT.

The rearrangement joins TRBV6-1 to TRBJ1-1; D is unresolved. The V end lost 6 bases, the J end lost 0 bases, and 14 bases lay between the germline ends. Germline CDR1 reads MNHNS; CDR2 reads SASEGT. The CDR3 spans 15 residues. CDR3 in DNA: TGTGCCAGCAGGGCGGGCGTTTTGCTGAACACTGAAGCTTTCTTT. Protein: CASRAGVLLNTEAFF.

This clonotype occurred many times. V and J are TRBV6-5 and TRBJ1-1, with a possible D match to TRBD1 (6 bases). Trimming took 3 bases from V and 8 from J, leaving 13 bases between them. CDR1 is MNHEY, CDR2 SVGAGI, per germline. The CDR3 runs to 13 residues. The CDR3 bases are TGTGCCAGCAGTTATGGCGTAGGACAGGAAGCTTTCTTT. Protein sequence: CASSYGVGQEAFF.

V usage is TRBV9 and J usage is TRBJ2-1, with D unclear. Germline CDR1 is SGDLS and CDR2 is YYNGEE. With 0 bases removed from V and 3 bases from J, the gap between germline ends came to 10 bases. The CDR3 contains 15 residues. The DNA of the CDR3 is TGTGCCAGCAGCGTAGGGCAGCCTAGCTACAATGAGCAGTTCTTC. This codes for CASSVGQPSYNEQFF.

J is TRBJ2-7 and V is TRBV7-6, with D possibly TRBD1 on 6 matching bases. The CDR3 covers 13 residues. Trimming pared 3 bases from V and 4 bases from J, leaving 10 bases between. Germline V gives CDR1 SGHVS, CDR2 FNYEAQ. The CDR3 bases are TGTGCCAGCAGCTTCGGACAGTTATACGAGCAGTACTTC. Amino acids: CASSFGQLYEQYF.

The CDR3 reads CASSETPWSAEGSTTDTQYF. CDR3 DNA: TGTGCCAGCAGCGAAACCCCCTGGTCTGCCGAAGGTAGCACAACAGATACGCAGTATTTT. This chain joins TRBV9 and TRBJ2-3; D remains ambiguous. CDR3 size: 20 residues. Germline CDR1 reads SGDLS; CDR2 reads YYNGEE. Trimming stripped 3 bases from V and 3 bases from J, with 29 bases between. Using reference TRBV9 and TRBJ2-3 for the parts outside the CDR3, the full variable domain is DSGVTQTPKHLITATGQRVTLRCSPRSGDLSVYWYQQSLDQGLQFLIQYYNGEERAKGNILERFSAQQFPDLHSELNLSSLELGDSALYFCASSETPWSAEGSTTDTQYFGPGTRLTVL.

This clonotype showed up many times. The chain has TRBV19 and TRBJ1-1; 8 bases match TRBD1. The CDR3 loop spans 13 amino acids. Looked up from germline, CDR1 is LNHDA and CDR2 is SQIVND (reference sequence). V was pared by 5 bases and J by 4 bases, with 3 bases of the junction left unmatched. CDR3 in amino acids: CASSGQGATEAFF. The CDR3 DNA follows: TGTGCCAGTAGTGGCCAGGGGGCCACTGAAGCTTTCTTT. Full variable domain (outside the CDR3, taken from reference TRBV19 and TRBJ1-1): DGGITQSPKYLFRKEGQNVTLSCEQNLNHDAMYWYRQDPGQGLRLIYYSQIVNDFQKGDIAEGYSVSREKKESFPLTVTSAQKNPTAFYLCASSGQGATEAFFGQGTRLTVV.

The rearrangement joins TRBV2 to TRBJ1-5; 7 bases align to TRBD1. V trimming: 10 bases; J trimming: 3 bases; junction bases outside the gene matches: 3. Germline CDR1 is SNHLY and CDR2 is FYNNEI. This CDR3 has 12 amino acids. CDR3 protein: CATQGDNQPQHF. The CDR3 coding sequence is TGTGCCACCCAGGGGGACAATCAGCCCCAGCATTTT.

This rearrangement joins TRBV12-3 or TRBV12-4 to TRBJ2-6; 7 bases match TRBD1. The CDR3 covers 14 residues. V lost 7 bases, J lost 3 bases, and 3 bases stayed unmatched. The CDR3 loop is CASNYRGGANVLTF. The CDR3 region has the DNA TGTGCCAGCAATTACAGGGGTGGGGCCAACGTCCTGACTTTC.

The V gene is TRBV15, the J gene TRBJ2-7; TRBD1 or TRBD2 may be the D gene (5 bases each). V shed 5 bases and J shed 7 bases, with 21 bases lying between them. The CDR3 totals 15 residues. CDR1 and CDR2 (germline): LNHNV, YYDKDF (reference sequence). The CDR3 region is CATSGGLQGYNEQYF. The CDR3 DNA follows: TGTGCCACCAGCGGAGGCTTGCAGGGCTACAATGAGCAGTACTTC. The full variable domain, in which reference TRBV15 and TRBJ2-7 provide the parts outside the CDR3, is DAMVIQNPRYQVTQFGKPVTLSCSQTLNHNVMYWYQQKSSQAPKLLFHYYDKDFNNEADTPDNFQSRRPNTSFCFLDIRSPGLGDTAMYLCATSGGLQGYNEQYFGPGTRLTVT.

V and J are TRBV6-1 and TRBJ2-7; 11 positions agree with TRBD1. With V trimmed by 7 bases and J by 3 bases, 11 bases remained unmatched. The CDR3 extends over 16 amino acids. The germline V gene has CDR1 MNHNS and CDR2 SASEGT. This chain's CDR3 is CASMPNLGQGVYEQYF. CDR3 in DNA: TGTGCCAGCATGCCAAACCTGGGACAGGGGGTCTACGAGCAGTACTTC.

The chain carries TRBV20-1 and TRBJ1-1; no clear D gene. The CDR3 extends over 10 amino acids. Trimming cost V 7 bases and J 14 bases, with 17 bases left between them. Germline CDR1 and CDR2: DFQATT and SNEGSKA (reference sequence). The CDR3 DNA reads TGCAGTGAACCAGGCCTTTATTTGTTCTTT. As protein: CSEPGLYLFF.

At least ten counts were recorded for this clonotype. The V and J genes are TRBV19 and TRBJ2-7; D unresolved. This CDR3 has 15 residues. Germline V gene lookup returns CDR1 LNHDA and CDR2 SQIVND (reference sequence). V lost 1 base, J lost 2 bases, and 12 bases lay in between. The CDR3 loop is CASSIGGSRAYEQYF. The CDR3, as DNA: TGTGCCAGTAGTATAGGTGGCAGTCGGGCCTACGAGCAGTACTTC.

This clonotype has more than one count but fewer than ten. The chain uses TRBV6-2 or TRBV6-3 and TRBJ1-3; no firm D call. Trimming pared 0 bases from V and 4 bases from J, leaving 19 bases between. CDR3 size: 18 residues. CDR1 is MNHEY and CDR2 is SVGEGT in the germline V gene. CDR3 region: CASSYSIVKKAGGNTIYF. The DNA of the CDR3 is TGTGCCAGCAGTTACTCGATAGTTAAGAAGGCAGGCGGAAACACCATATATTTT.

This clonotype was seen many times. This chain uses TRBV24-1 with TRBJ1-2, with TRBD1 matching 7 bases. The ends lost 4 bases at V and 5 bases at J; junction bases unmatched: 3. Per germline, CDR1 KGHDR and CDR2 SFDVKD. The CDR3 is made up of 13 amino acids. The chain's CDR3 is CATSEYRGYGYTF. CDR3 sequence (DNA): TGTGCCACCAGTGAATACAGGGGATATGGCTACACCTTC.